These 12 T cell receptor beta chains were sequenced from one sample in a study of T cell repertoires in cytomegalovirus infection. TCRdb re-analysed the reads in MiXCR, keeping a single row per CDR3 protein. The profile covers roughly 100,000 distinct CDR3 sequences, with more than 15% appearing a single time and 8% taken by the ten largest. Material: PBMCs. These receptors all come from a human donor in good health (CMV status not recorded). Some clones in this sample may be carry-over from other donors' samples.

This clonotype was seen repeatedly, ten times or more. This sequence joins TRBV7-2 and TRBJ2-4, with D possibly TRBD2 on 7 matching bases. V lost 3 bases and J 4 bases, leaving 19 bases between the germline ends. Germline assignment: CDR1 SGHTA and CDR2 FQGNSA. The length of the CDR3 is 17 residues. CDR3 sequence (DNA): TGTGCCAGCAGCTTCAGCGCGGGGGCCCGTTCAAAAAACATTCAGTACTTC. Its translation is CASSFSAGARSKNIQYF.

A few counts support this clonotype. This chain connects TRBV19 to TRBJ1-1, with 7 bases matching TRBD1. Germline V lookup: CDR1 LNHDA, CDR2 SQIVND (reference sequence). The CDR3 has 12 amino acids. Trimming took 10 bases from V and 1 from J; bases not matched to a gene: 3. CDR3 DNA sequence: TGTGCCACCGGGGACAGGAACACTGAAGCTTTCTTT. It codes for CATGDRNTEAFF.

As for this clonotype: This could be a read error, since a much larger clone is one nucleotide away. This chain links TRBV7-6 with TRBJ2-1, with a possible D match to TRBD2 (6 bases). Germline V gene lookup returns CDR1 SGHVS and CDR2 FNYEAQ. Between the trimmed V and J ends, which lost 11 bases and 4 bases, there was a span of 15 bases. The CDR3 has 13 amino acids. CDR3 DNA sequence: TGTGCCTGCGGATTAGCGGCATACAATGAGCAGTTCTTC. Translated: CACGLAAYNEQFF.

Many counts were recorded for this clonotype. The chain carries TRBV14 and TRBJ2-1; D possibly matches TRBD1 or TRBD2 (5 bases each). The CDR3 extends over 21 amino acids. The germline V gene encodes CDR1 SGHDN and CDR2 FVKESK. The V end was cut by 3 bases, the J end by 1 base, with 28 bases between. CDR3: CASSHSPGRRKGMGSYNEQFF. The CDR3 region has the DNA TGTGCCAGCAGCCATAGTCCGGGACGGCGTAAGGGCATGGGGTCCTACAATGAGCAGTTCTTC.

J is TRBJ1-1 and V is TRBV20-1, with D unresolved. Germline CDR1 and CDR2: DFQATT and SNEGSKA (reference sequence). This CDR3 is 13 amino acids long. V was pared by 0 bases and J by 4 bases, with 9 bases between. CDR3 protein: CSARDRLSTEAFF. The CDR3 DNA is TGCAGTGCTAGAGACAGGTTGAGCACTGAAGCTTTCTTT.

Many counts were recorded for this clonotype. The chain uses TRBV5-1 and TRBJ1-1; D perhaps matches TRBD1 (6 bases). This CDR3 is built from 14 residues. V was cut by 7 bases and J by 3 bases, with 16 bases left in between. Germline CDR1 is SGHRS and CDR2 is YFSETQ. The CDR3 loop reads CASAEGGSHTEAFF. The CDR3 nucleotides read TGCGCCAGCGCTGAAGGGGGGTCGCACACTGAAGCTTTCTTT.

This clonotype was detected many times. The chain couples TRBV12-3 or TRBV12-4 to TRBJ1-6, with a possible D match to TRBD1 (5 bases). Trimming cost V 0 bases and J 10 bases, with 10 bases left between them. The CDR3 is made up of 14 amino acids. The chain's CDR3 is CASSLAQGGSPLHF. In DNA form, the CDR3 reads TGTGCCAGCAGTTTAGCGCAGGGTGGATCACCCCTCCACTTT.

This clonotype has ten or more counts. The V gene is TRBV4-3, the J gene TRBJ2-7; 10 positions agree with TRBD2. This CDR3 is 14 amino acids long. Trimming removed 4 bases from V and 2 bases from J; junction bases left unmatched: 2. Germline CDR1 reads LGHNA; CDR2 reads YSLEER. CDR3: CASSLTSGAYEQYF. CDR3 in DNA: TGCGCCAGCAGCCTCACTAGCGGGGCCTACGAGCAGTACTTC.

This clonotype was recorded many times. This chain uses TRBV28 with TRBJ2-2; D gene ambiguous. Germline CDR1 is MDHEN and CDR2 is SYDVKM. Trimming left V 10 bases short and J 5 bases short, with 14 bases between. This CDR3 region has 13 residues. The chain's CDR3 is CAIQRPRTGELFF. DNA for the CDR3: TGTGCCATACAACGCCCGAGGACCGGGGAGCTGTTTTTT.

This sequence joins TRBV7-2 and TRBJ2-1; 11 nucleotides agree with TRBD2. V dropped 4 bases and J dropped 4; count of bases not matched to a gene: 6. Germline V CDR1 and CDR2: SGHTA, FQGNSA. The CDR3 length is 16 residues. CDR3: CASSSIAGGRYNEQFF. The CDR3 coding sequence is TGTGCCAGCAGCTCTATAGCGGGGGGGCGGTACAATGAGCAGTTCTTC.

This clonotype appeared many times. The chain employs TRBV11-2 and TRBJ2-7; the match to TRBD2 covers 11 bases. This CDR3 spans 13 amino acids. Germline CDR1 SGHAT, CDR2 FQNNGV. The trim removed 5 bases at V and 4 bases at J, leaving 1 base unmatched. In nucleotides, the CDR3 is TGTGCCAGCAGCACTAGCGGGGGTTACGAGCAGTACTTC. It codes for CASSTSGGYEQYF.

By share, this clonotype ranks as medium-sized. The chain joins TRBV7-2 to TRBJ1-4; D remains unclear. Germline V gene lookup returns CDR1 SGHTA and CDR2 FQGNSA. The CDR3 length is 14 residues. Deletions cut 1 base from V and 3 bases from J, with 6 bases between. CDR3 coding DNA: TGTGCCAGCAGCTTAGGTTGGGCTAATGAAAAACTGTTTTTT. Translation: CASSLGWANEKLFF.